These 25 T cell receptor beta chains came from one sample sequenced in a study of tumor-infiltrating lymphocytes in primary liver carcinoma. Germline DNA was extracted too, while blood RNA derived from unsorted whole blood. TCR beta cDNA was reverse-transcribed from 450 to 500 ng of total RNA. The reaction used a constant-region primer and ProtoScript II reverse transcriptase. ARM-PCR was slightly modified, and three nested multiplex PCR rounds with it gave rise to the TCR beta libraries. It was with TRBV1-TRBV30 forward primers and a C-beta reverse primer that the first two PCR rounds were run, at around 9 cycles each. MiXCR, run by TCRdb on the multiplex PCR reads, gives a single entry per CDR3 protein. The sample contains 300,000 to 350,000 distinct CDR3 sequences, around three fifths of which appear only once. Sequencing was performed on peripheral blood. These receptor sequences come from a man aged 35-49 years with primary liver carcinoma and hepatitis B virus infection.

Regarding this clonotype: A read error may be the cause here, since a much bigger clone is one base away. V is TRBV4-1 and J is TRBJ2-1; D is tentatively TRBD1 or TRBD2 (5 bases each). The CDR3 has 16 amino acids. The ends were cut back, 5 bases at V and 15 bases at J, with 29 bases in the middle. CDR1 and CDR2 (germline): MGHRA, YSYEKL. The CDR3 region is CASSIDGATTGDPLFF. The CDR3 DNA is TGCGCCAGCAGCATTGACGGGGCTACCACAGGTGACCCCCTGTTCTTC.

Notes on this clonotype: Since a much larger clone is just one base distant, this may be a read error. V usage is TRBV6-2 or TRBV6-3 and J usage is TRBJ2-2; a weak D match, TRBD2 (5 bases). Between the trimmed V and J ends, which lost 0 bases and 5 bases, there was a span of 13 bases. CDR1 and CDR2 (germline): MNHEY, SVGEGT. The CDR3 contains 16 residues. The CDR3 bases are TGTGCCAGCAGTTACTCTCTATTAGGGAGAACCGGGGAGCTGTTTTTT. The encoded protein is CASSYSLLGRTGELFF.

In regard to this clonotype: A junction boundary mismatches the germline segment, possibly from a read error. The chain combines TRBV6-2 or TRBV6-3 with TRBJ2-5; no clear D. Looked up from germline, CDR1 is MNHEY and CDR2 is SVGEGT. This CDR3 contains 14 residues. As DNA, the CDR3 is TGTGCCAGCAGTGGCTGGAGCGTGGAAGAGACCCAGTACTTT. Its translation is CASSGWSVEETQYF.

This clonotype was observed a handful of times. The chain recombines TRBV6-1 with TRBJ1-4; D is possibly TRBD1 (6 bases). The V gene lost 2 bases and the J gene lost 8 bases, with 12 bases spanning the gap. CDR1 MNHNS and CDR2 SASEGT come from the germline V gene. The CDR3 has 14 amino acids. The CDR3 loop reads CASSEIGGGEKLFF. The CDR3, as DNA: TGTGCCAGCAGTGAAATCGGGGGCGGAGAAAAACTGTTTTTT.

Comment on this clonotype: The junction departs from germline at one end; a sequencing error may be responsible. The chain carries TRBV11-2 and TRBJ2-4; D gene ambiguous. The CDR3 spans 11 residues. CDR1 and CDR2 (germline): SGHAT, FQNNGV. The CDR3 reads CASQRGNIQDF. The CDR3 coding sequence is TGTGCCTCCCAACGCGGAAACATTCAGGACTTC.

As for this clonotype: This may be a read error: a much more frequent sequence differs by one nucleotide. The conserved closing phenylalanine or tryptophan is absent in this CDR3, likely reflecting a read error. The chain couples TRBV12-3 or TRBV12-4 to TRBJ2-2; TRBD2 agrees at 11 bases. CDR3 length equals 17 residues. After removal of 2 bases from V and 0 bases from J, the junction contained 2 bases not matched to a gene. Here the CDR3 reads CASSLLLAGANTGELFL. The CDR3 nucleotides read TGTGCCAGCAGTTTATTACTAGCGGGGGCGAACACCGGGGAGCTGTTTCTT.

About this clonotype itself: At one boundary the junction diverges from the germline segment, which might be a read error. The chain uses TRBV6-5 and TRBJ2-3; possibly TRBD1 or TRBD2 for D (5 bases each). The germline V gene has CDR1 MNHEY and CDR2 SVGAGI. This CDR3 has 12 amino acids. The CDR3 region is CASSSQGDSQYF. CDR3 DNA sequence: TGTGCCAGCAGTTCCCAGGGAGATTCGCAGTATTTC.

In the case of this clonotype: This likely comes from a read error, as the CDR3 has no conserved phenylalanine or tryptophan at its end. The rearrangement uses TRBV11-1 and TRBJ2-7, with TRBD1 matching over 11 bases. The CDR3 has 12 residues. Per the germline V gene, CDR1 is SGHAT and CDR2 is FQDESV (reference sequence). This CDR3 reads CVSSGQGAQQYL. The CDR3 DNA follows: TGTGTCAGCAGCGGACAGGGGGCGCAGCAGTACCTC.

On this clonotype: The conserved final phenylalanine or tryptophan is absent from the CDR3, which likely points to a read error. V is TRBV6-2 or TRBV6-3 and J is TRBJ2-5; D remains ambiguous. Trimming shortened V by 4 bases and J by 4 bases, and 4 bases separated the two germline ends. The CDR3 has 11 amino acids. CDR1 and CDR2 from the germline V gene are MNHEY and SVGEGT. CDR3 region: CASSWTETQYV. In DNA form, the CDR3 reads TGTGCCAGCAGTTGGACAGAGACCCAGTACGTC.

This clonotype was recorded at least ten times. The chain carries TRBV11-2 and TRBJ2-5; 10 bases are shared with TRBD2. The germline V gene encodes CDR1 SGHAT and CDR2 FQNNGV. V shed 0 bases and J 4 bases; nucleotides not matched to a gene: 11. The CDR3 extends over 18 amino acids. The CDR3 sequence is CASSLDPWSSGRGETQYF. In nucleotides, the CDR3 is TGTGCCAGCAGCTTAGATCCGTGGTCTAGCGGGAGAGGAGAGACCCAGTACTTC.

A word on this clonotype: The CDR3 carries no conserved terminal phenylalanine or tryptophan, so it likely arises from a read error. The J gene is TRBJ2-3, the V gene TRBV5-4; unclear D gene. V was trimmed by 2 bases and J by 5 bases, leaving 9 bases between them. Germline V gene lookup returns CDR1 SGHNT and CDR2 YYREEE (reference sequence). The CDR3 totals 13 residues. CDR3 residues: CASSFSIQDTQYL. CDR3 in DNA: TGTGCCAGCAGCTTCAGTATTCAAGATACGCAGTATTTG.

Here the CDR3 DNA reads TGTGCCAGCAGCCAAGATCCTACCGAGAACACCGGGGAGCTGTTTTTT. Its protein is CASSQDPTENTGELFF. This chain links TRBV4-2 with TRBJ2-2, with D hard to call. Germline V gene lookup returns CDR1 LGHNA and CDR2 YNFKEQ. The CDR3 sequence is 16 residues long. Trimming shortened V by 0 bases and J by 1 base, and 9 bases separated the two germline ends.

To note about this clonotype: An end of the junction does not agree with germline; a read error may underlie this. V and J are TRBV11-3 and TRBJ2-3; 8 bases fit TRBD2. Germline lookup yields CDR1 SGHNT and CDR2 YENEEA. This CDR3 has 16 residues. CDR3 nucleotide sequence: TGTACCAGCGGCCTCGATAGCGGGAATGGGCCAGATACGCAGTATTTT. As protein: CTSGLDSGNGPDTQYF.

J is TRBJ2-2 and V is TRBV11-2, with D uncertain. This CDR3 is 17 amino acids long. Germline V lookup: CDR1 SGHAT, CDR2 FQNNGV. V was trimmed by 7 bases and J by 1 base, leaving 19 bases between them. CDR3 amino acids: CASISYTTPMNTGELFF. In DNA form, the CDR3 reads TGTGCCAGCATCTCCTATACGACACCCATGAACACCGGGGAGCTGTTTTTT.

This clonotype was detected many times. The rearrangement uses TRBV10-3 and TRBJ1-2, with D tentatively TRBD1 (6 bases). The CDR3 loop spans 14 amino acids. V dropped 3 bases and J dropped 2 bases, with 10 bases sitting between them. Germline loops: CDR1 ENHRY, CDR2 SYGVKD. The CDR3 DNA follows: TGTGCCATCAGTGATTTTAGGGGGAACTATGGCTACACCTTC. This translates into CAISDFRGNYGYTF.

This clonotype has only one observation. With a much larger clone just one base away, this may be a read error. This rearrangement joins TRBV6-6 to TRBJ2-7; a possible D gene is TRBD1 (5 bases). In germline, CDR1 is MNHNY, CDR2 SVGAGI (reference sequence). This CDR3 is built from 14 residues. CDR3 bases: TGTGCCAGCTCGGCAGGGTCAAGGGGCTACAAGCAGTACTTC. It specifies CASSAGSRGYKQYF.

On this clonotype: The CDR3 does not end in the conserved phenylalanine or tryptophan, so this is likely a read error. The chain has TRBV12-3 or TRBV12-4 and TRBJ1-6; D might be TRBD1 (5 bases). The CDR3 length is 14 residues. Trimming removed 3 bases from V and 6 bases from J, with 9 bases in between. The CDR3 sequence is CASSFGHANSPLHI. Written as DNA, the CDR3 is TGTGCCAGCAGTTTTGGACATGCTAATTCACCCCTCCACATT.

In the case of this clonotype: At one end the junction does not follow the germline gene, possibly because of a read error. The chain joins TRBV11-2 to TRBJ2-1, with 7 bases aligning to TRBD2. CDR3 size: 14 residues. Germline values: CDR1 SGHAT, CDR2 FQNNGV. CDR3 in amino acids: CANRKAGSYNEEFF. As DNA, the CDR3 is TGTGCCAACAGGAAAGCGGGGTCCTACAATGAGGAGTTCTTC.

Concerning this clonotype: The junction shows a germline mismatch at one end, possibly a read error. This chain joins TRBV11-2 and TRBJ2-1; tentatively, D is TRBD2 (7 bases). Germline V CDR1 and CDR2: SGHAT, FQNNGV. This CDR3 spans 15 amino acids. CDR3 protein: CANSLGGGDEGEQFF. CDR3 in DNA: TGTGCCAACAGCTTAGGGGGAGGGGACGAGGGTGAGCAGTTCTTC.

Worth noting for this clonotype: At one of its ends the junction is not consistent with the germline gene, which may arise from a read error. The chain uses TRBV13 and TRBJ2-1; D gene uncertain. The germline V gene encodes CDR1 PRHDT and CDR2 FYEKMQ (reference sequence). CDR3 size: 12 residues. CDR3 DNA: TGTGCCAACAGCTTTTTCAAGCTTGAGCGGTTCTTC. Encoded protein: CANSFFKLERFF.

This clonotype was counted only a few times. CDR3 bases: TGTGCCAGCAGTTTACACGGGGCGGCTAATGAAAAACTGTTTTTT. Translated: CASSLHGAANEKLFF. The J gene is TRBJ1-4, the V gene TRBV12-3 or TRBV12-4, with D perhaps matching TRBD1 (5 bases). V lost 2 bases and J 3 bases, leaving 10 bases between the germline ends. This CDR3 is 15 amino acids long.

This clonotype was observed once. The J gene is TRBJ1-6, the V gene TRBV5-5, with 8 bases lining up with TRBD1. This CDR3 has 14 residues. V gave up 5 bases and J gave up 7 bases; unmatched junction bases: 5. Germline V CDR1 and CDR2: SGHKS, YYEKEE (reference sequence). The CDR3 DNA reads as TGTGCCAGCAGGTTCGACAGGGGAAATTCACCCCTCCACTTT. Protein sequence: CASRFDRGNSPLHF.

On this clonotype itself: Mismatch with germline at one junction end may stem from a read error. The V call is TRBV11-2, the J call TRBJ2-3; 11 bases line up with TRBD2. Germline values: CDR1 SGHAT, CDR2 FQNNGV. This CDR3 contains 16 residues. CDR3 amino acids: CACSTGSGRAADTQYF. CDR3 bases: TGTGCCTGCAGTACGGGTAGCGGGAGGGCGGCAGATACGCAGTATTTT.

This clonotype was observed many times. The chain combines TRBV29-1 with TRBJ2-7; D is possibly TRBD1 (5 bases). V was clipped by 0 bases and J by 2 bases, with 17 bases between them. The CDR3 is 16 residues long. Germline V gene data show CDR1 as SQVTM and CDR2 as ANQGSEA. The DNA for the CDR3 is TGCAGCGTTGAAGACCCTCATCTGGGGCGCCCCTACGAGCAGTACTTC. Protein product: CSVEDPHLGRPYEQYF.

Concerning this clonotype: The junction shows a germline mismatch at one end, possibly a read error. The rearrangement uses TRBV12-3 or TRBV12-4 and TRBJ2-7; TRBD2 matches at 7 bases. The CDR3 spans 15 residues. CDR3 in amino acids: CGSSPTSAAPYEQYF. The CDR3 DNA reads as TGTGGCAGCAGCCCAACTAGCGCCGCCCCCTACGAGCAGTACTTC.